This entry lists 29 T cell receptor beta chains sequenced from one sample in a study of T cell responses to AZD1222 COVID-19 vaccine. Profiling relied on immunoSEQ multiplex PCR, and the TCRdb table lists in-frame clones only, not all of them. The profile shows approximately 100,000 clones, more than 85% of them singletons. The starting material was peripheral blood, obtained on day 0 of AZD1222 vaccination. Source of these receptors: an adult in good health.

The chain combines TRBV6-2 or TRBV6-3 with TRBJ1-4; 8 nucleotides agree with TRBD1. The CDR3 sequence is 14 residues long. V trimming: 5 bases; J trimming: 8 bases; junction bases outside the gene matches: 7. CDR1 MNHEY and CDR2 SVGEGT come from the germline V gene. The CDR3 coding sequence is TGTGCCAGCAGTCCAGGGGGCGCGTTAGAAAAACTGTTTTTT. Its protein product is CASSPGGALEKLFF.

In this sample, this clone turned up once. The chain employs TRBV18 and TRBJ1-5, with D perhaps matching TRBD1 (6 bases). Germline-derived CDR1 and CDR2 are KGHSH and LQKENI. This CDR3 region has 14 residues. Trimming removed 3 bases at V and 3 bases at J, with 9 bases between. CDR3 residues: CASSPRTDNQPQHF. In DNA, the CDR3 is TGTGCCAGCTCACCTCGGACAGACAATCAGCCCCAGCATTTT.

This rearrangement joins TRBV20-1 to TRBJ1-4; 11 bases line up with TRBD1. The V gene end was trimmed by 3 bases and the J gene end by 7 bases; junction bases not matched to a gene: 10. Germline V CDR1 and CDR2: DFQATT, SNEGSKA (reference sequence). The CDR3 is 16 residues long. For the CDR3, the DNA is TGCAGTGCTAGTCGGTCACCGGGACAGGGGGGTGAAAAACTGTTTTTT. As protein: CSASRSPGQGGEKLFF.

CDR3 region: CASSYPFGDGYTF. In DNA form, the CDR3 reads TGTGCCAGCAGTTACCCCTTTGGGGATGGCTACACCTTC. The V gene is TRBV6-2 or TRBV6-3, the J gene TRBJ1-2, with unresolved D. Germline V gene data show CDR1 as MNHEY and CDR2 as SVGEGT. This CDR3 region has 13 residues. The ends were cut back, 2 bases at V and 6 bases at J, with 10 bases in the middle.

This sequence joins TRBV7-2 and TRBJ2-7; maybe TRBD2 (5 bases). Between the trimmed V and J ends, which lost 5 bases and 0 bases, there was a span of 17 bases. CDR3 length: 16 residues. Germline-derived CDR1 and CDR2 are SGHTA and FQGNSA. The CDR3 loop is CASSPSDLRSSYEQYF. CDR3 in DNA: TGTGCCAGCAGCCCCTCGGACTTAAGGAGCTCCTACGAGCAGTACTTC. Together with reference TRBV7-2 and TRBJ2-7, the CDR3 gives the full variable domain: GAGVSQSPSNKVTEKGKDVELRCDPISGHTALYWYRQSLGQGLEFLIYFQGNSAPDKSGLPSDRFSAERTGGSVSTLTIQRTQQEDSAVYLCASSPSDLRSSYEQYFGPGTRLTVT.

This chain uses TRBV5-1 with TRBJ1-2; 10 bases match TRBD1. The V segment lost 3 bases and the J segment 8 bases; nucleotides outside the gene matches: 4. The CDR3 is made up of 13 amino acids. Germline V gives CDR1 SGHRS, CDR2 YFSETQ. The CDR3, as DNA: TGCGCCAGCAGCTCTGGACAGGGGGAAGGCTACACCTTC. Translating gives CASSSGQGEGYTF.

The J gene is TRBJ2-5, the V gene TRBV11-3; D tentatively reads TRBD1 or TRBD2 (7 bases each). CDR1 is SGHNT, CDR2 YENEEA, per germline. The CDR3 runs 14 residues. Trimming took 5 bases from V and 2 from J, leaving 12 bases between them. This CDR3 reads CASSQGGAQETQYF. CDR3 sequence (DNA): TGTGCCAGCAGCCAGGGGGGGGCACAAGAGACCCAGTACTTC.

The rearrangement uses TRBV9 and TRBJ2-1; TRBD1 matches 8 bases. Germline-derived CDR1 and CDR2 are SGDLS and YYNGEE. The CDR3 has 16 residues. V shed 4 bases, J shed 2 bases, and the junction held 8 bases outside the gene matches. CDR3 region: CASSPPGGATYNEQFF. In nucleotides, the CDR3 is TGTGCCAGCAGCCCCCCAGGGGGCGCTACCTACAATGAGCAGTTCTTC.

This sequence joins TRBV7-2 and TRBJ1-6; 9 bases are a match to TRBD1. With 5 bases clipped from V and 10 bases from J, the junction kept 21 bases outside the gene matches. This CDR3 comprises 19 residues. Per germline, CDR1 SGHTA and CDR2 FQGNSA. CDR3 amino acids: CASSTPGQGIKGVGSPLHF. The CDR3 DNA reads as TGTGCCAGCAGCACACCGGGACAGGGAATTAAAGGGGTAGGGTCACCCCTCCACTTT.

The V call is TRBV7-9, the J call TRBJ2-2; a possible D gene is TRBD2 (7 bases). The CDR3 has 16 residues. Germline V gene lookup returns CDR1 SEHNR and CDR2 FQNEAQ (reference sequence). Trimming removed 10 bases from V and 4 bases from J, with 22 bases in between. DNA of the CDR3: TGTGCCACACACACCGACGGGGGGCGAAGCACCGGGGAGCTGTTTTTT. It translates to CATHTDGGRSTGELFF.

The chain employs TRBV7-2 and TRBJ2-7; 8 positions agree with TRBD2. V dropped 8 bases and J dropped 6; count of bases not matched to a gene: 12. The CDR3 consists of 14 residues. Germline CDR1 is SGHTA and CDR2 is FQGNSA. Here the CDR3 reads CASGTISGVSEQYF. CDR3 DNA: TGTGCCAGCGGAACTATTAGCGGGGTTAGCGAGCAGTACTTC. The full variable domain, in which reference TRBV7-2 and TRBJ2-7 provide the parts outside the CDR3, is GAGVSQSPSNKVTEKGKDVELRCDPISGHTALYWYRQSLGQGLEFLIYFQGNSAPDKSGLPSDRFSAERTGGSVSTLTIQRTQQEDSAVYLCASGTISGVSEQYFGPGTRLTVT.

This clone has a single count. The chain uses TRBV18 and TRBJ1-2; 7 bases align to TRBD1. Germline lookup yields CDR1 KGHSH and CDR2 LQKENI. V gave up 5 bases and J gave up 7 bases; unmatched junction bases: 10. The CDR3 has 14 residues. The CDR3 coding sequence is TGTGCCAGCTCATCACTTGACAGGGAAGGTGGCTACACCTTC. Translation: CASSSLDREGGYTF.

The V call is TRBV24-1, the J call TRBJ1-2; D possibly corresponds to TRBD1 (6 bases). The CDR3 runs 13 residues. Trimming removed 1 base from V and 6 bases from J, with 8 bases in between. The germline V gene encodes CDR1 KGHDR and CDR2 SFDVKD. The CDR3 is CATSDFRGNGYTF. The CDR3 bases are TGTGCCACCAGTGATTTCAGGGGCAATGGCTACACCTTC.

The chain joins TRBV2 to TRBJ1-2, with D perhaps TRBD1 (6 bases). The CDR3 extends over 11 amino acids. Germline lookup yields CDR1 SNHLY and CDR2 FYNNEI. V lost 8 bases to trimming and J lost 2 bases, with 6 bases between them. The CDR3 coding sequence is TGTGCCAGCGGACAGAACTATGGCTACACCTTC. This codes for CASGQNYGYTF.

The chain combines TRBV7-6 with TRBJ2-1; a possible D gene is TRBD1 (5 bases). The CDR3 length is 16 residues. The germline V gene has CDR1 SGHVS and CDR2 FNYEAQ. Trimming stripped 0 bases from V and 1 base from J, with 10 bases between. The CDR3 sequence: CASSLARRTSYNEQFF. The CDR3 nucleotides are TGTGCCAGCAGCTTAGCTCGTCGGACATCCTACAATGAGCAGTTCTTC.

This clone appeared once. This sequence joins TRBV7-3 and TRBJ2-1; 10 nucleotides line up with TRBD1. After removal of 6 bases from V and 7 bases from J, the junction contained 9 bases not matched to a gene. CDR1 and CDR2 (germline): SGHTA, FQGTGA. The CDR3 loop spans 15 amino acids. CDR3 in DNA: TGTGCCAGCAGACCGCCGGGACAGGGGAGGAATGAGCAGTTCTTC. This translates into CASRPPGQGRNEQFF. The variable domain in full, with the rest retrieved from reference TRBV7-3 and TRBJ2-1, is GAGVSQTPSNKVTEKGKYVELRCDPISGHTALYWYRQSLGQGPEFLIYFQGTGAADDSGLPNDRFFAVRPEGSVSTLKIQRTERGDSAVYLCASRPPGQGRNEQFFGPGTRLTVL.

The table lists this clone with a count of one. The rearrangement links TRBV19 to TRBJ1-3; perhaps TRBD1 as D (5 bases). Germline V CDR1 and CDR2: LNHDA, SQIVND (reference sequence). This CDR3 comprises 14 residues. V was shortened by 8 bases and J by 2 bases, with 13 bases between the two germline ends. The CDR3 is CASGSGDAGNTIYF. In nucleotides, the CDR3 is TGTGCCAGTGGGTCCGGGGACGCTGGAAACACCATATATTTT.

The chain couples TRBV10-1 to TRBJ2-3; 8 positions match TRBD2. CDR3 length equals 19 residues. The germline V gene encodes CDR1 WNHNN and CDR2 SYGVQD (reference sequence). The junction had 12 bases not matched to a gene; V was cut back by 0 bases and J by 1 base. CDR3 sequence: CASSESVLPGLGGTDTQYF. CDR3 nucleotide sequence: TGCGCCAGCAGTGAGTCGGTGCTTCCGGGACTAGGGGGCACAGATACGCAGTATTTT.

The V call is TRBV5-1, the J call TRBJ1-1; the match to TRBD1 covers 7 bases. Looked up from germline, CDR1 is SGHRS and CDR2 is YFSETQ. CDR3 length equals 17 residues. The J segment lost 0 bases and the V segment lost 2 bases, leaving 10 bases of the junction unmatched. The CDR3 nucleotides read TGCGCCAGCAGCTTAAGACAGGGAGGGGGCATGAACACTGAAGCTTTCTTT. Protein sequence: CASSLRQGGGMNTEAFF.

The chain uses TRBV11-2 and TRBJ2-2, with 11 bases aligning to TRBD2. Trimming cost V 4 bases and J 1 base; bases outside gene matches: 2. The CDR3 spans 16 residues. The germline V gene has CDR1 SGHAT and CDR2 FQNNGV. The CDR3 bases are TGTGCCAGCAGCTCCGGACTAGCGGGGAACACCGGGGAGCTGTTTTTT. Protein: CASSSGLAGNTGELFF.

This chain connects TRBV7-3 to TRBJ2-6; no clear D. Germline-derived CDR1 and CDR2 are SGHTA and FQGTGA. The CDR3 is 14 amino acids. The ends were cut back, 6 bases at V and 4 bases at J, with 10 bases in the middle. The CDR3 DNA sequence: TGTGCCAGCAGGTTGTCCCGGGGGGCCAACGTCCTGACTTTC. Protein: CASRLSRGANVLTF.

Details on this clone: Other DNA sequences from this sample encode an identical CDR3 as well. CDR3 nucleotide sequence: TGCGCCAGCAGCTTGGGGGGAGACAATGAGCAGTTCTTC. Residues: CASSLGGDNEQFF. The chain employs TRBV5-1 and TRBJ2-1; D might be TRBD2 (5 bases). Germline CDR1 and CDR2: SGHRS and YFSETQ. The CDR3 is 13 residues long. Between the trimmed V and J ends, which lost 0 bases and 5 bases, there was a span of 6 bases.

The chain employs TRBV4-1 and TRBJ2-5, with 9 bases matching TRBD1. The CDR3 is 16 residues long. CDR1 MGHRA and CDR2 YSYEKL come from the germline V gene. V lost 0 bases to trimming and J lost 5 bases; unmatched junction nucleotides: 7. The CDR3 here is CASSQDGTGSWETQYF. The CDR3 coding sequence is TGCGCCAGCAGCCAAGACGGGACAGGGTCATGGGAGACCCAGTACTTC.

The V call is TRBV28, the J call TRBJ2-7, with D unclear. Germline V gives CDR1 MDHEN, CDR2 SYDVKM. V was trimmed by 3 bases and J by 6 bases, leaving 15 bases between them. The length of the CDR3 is 14 residues. The CDR3, as DNA: TGTGCCAGCAGTTTTTTTTGGGATTCGGCCGAGCAGTACTTC. Its translation is CASSFFWDSAEQYF.

The chain joins TRBV19 to TRBJ1-1; D remains unclear. Trimming shortened V by 9 bases and J by 6 bases, and 17 bases separated the two germline ends. Per germline, CDR1 LNHDA and CDR2 SQIVND (reference sequence). This CDR3 region has 13 residues. CDR3 DNA: TGTGCCAGCAGCCTTGGACGCCGGGCTGAAGCTTTCTTT. The encoded protein is CASSLGRRAEAFF.

The table lists this clone with a count of one. V is TRBV18 and J is TRBJ1-4; tentative D call: TRBD1 (5 bases). Trimming took off 6 bases at V and 8 bases at J, with 13 bases between the two ends. Germline CDR1 KGHSH, CDR2 LQKENI. The CDR3 loop spans 13 amino acids. The CDR3 here is CASSPRRDEKLFF. DNA of the CDR3: TGTGCCAGCTCCCCCCGACGGGACGAAAAACTGTTTTTT.

This chain connects TRBV19 to TRBJ1-2; 9 bases are shared with TRBD1. The V and J ends lost 5 bases and 2 bases, in that order; junction bases with no gene match: 12. In germline, CDR1 is LNHDA, CDR2 SQIVND (reference sequence). This CDR3 has 17 amino acids. The CDR3 is CASSPGGGQGQNYGYTF. CDR3 nucleotides: TGTGCCAGTAGTCCCGGAGGGGGACAGGGCCAGAACTATGGCTACACCTTC.

CDR3 sequence reads: CASSLAVTGKETQYF. As DNA, the CDR3 is TGTGCCAGCAGCTTAGCGGTTACAGGGAAAGAGACCCAGTACTTC. The V and J genes are TRBV7-3 and TRBJ2-5; maybe TRBD1 (6 bases). V was trimmed by 2 bases and J by 3 bases, leaving 13 bases between them. CDR3 length: 15 amino acids. Germline loops: CDR1 SGHTA, CDR2 FQGTGA.

CDR3 amino acids: CASSLPGTSSSGNTIYF. In DNA, the CDR3 is TGCGCCAGCAGCCTACCCGGAACCAGCAGCTCTGGAAACACCATATATTTT. This sequence joins TRBV5-1 and TRBJ1-3; no definite D call. Looked up from germline, CDR1 is SGHRS and CDR2 is YFSETQ. CDR3 length: 17 amino acids. The germline V and J ends were trimmed by 4 bases and 0 bases, with 17 bases remaining between them. Based on the CDR3 plus reference TRBV5-1 and TRBJ1-3, the full variable domain is KAGVTQTPRYLIKTRGQQVTLSCSPISGHRSVSWYQQTPGQGLQFLFEYFSETQRNKGNFPGRFSGRQFSNSRSEMNVSTLELGDSALYLCASSLPGTSSSGNTIYFGEGSWLTVV.